These 2 T cell receptor beta chains were all obtained from the same sample, sequenced in a study of blood T cell repertoires in COVID-19. Measured with immunoSEQ multiplex PCR; TCRdb has only the in-frame clones, and not every one. The sample includes approximately 400,000 clones, 70% to 85% seen only once; the top ten take 1.1%. The sample taken for sequencing was peripheral blood. The receptor set was obtained from a human donor with acute or convalescent COVID-19. The donor label of this sample is uncertain.

V usage is TRBV15 and J usage is TRBJ2-4, with D uncertain. Trimming left V 0 bases short and J 6 bases short, with 12 bases between. Germline loops: CDR1 LNHNV, CDR2 YYDKDF (reference sequence). The CDR3 runs to 15 residues. The CDR3, as DNA: TGTGCCACCAGCAGAGATCGAGCAACCGGAAACATTCAGTACTTC. Amino acid sequence: CATSRDRATGNIQYF.

The chain is built from TRBV27 and TRBJ2-7; D remains unclear. This CDR3 comprises 14 residues. Trimming took off 2 bases at V and 0 bases at J, with 8 bases between the two ends. CDR1 and CDR2 from the germline V gene are MNHEY and SMNVEV (reference sequence). The CDR3 loop is CASSLSRVSYEQYF. CDR3 in DNA: TGTGCCAGCAGTTTAAGTCGGGTCTCCTACGAGCAGTACTTC.